The rows below give T cell receptor beta chains drawn from one sample of a study of blood T cell repertoires in COVID-19. Repertoires were generated with immunoSEQ multiplex PCR, while TCRdb's copy carries only in-frame clones and drops some. The sample shows 200,000 or so clones, nearly 90% of them seen only once. The sample comprised PBMCs or T cells enriched from blood (not recorded which). The source of these receptors is a woman in her thirties or forties with acute COVID-19. Each CDR3 is given with its conserved first and last residue. Fields, in order: D gene, V gene, clone size, J gene, CDR3 DNA, CDR3 protein. A D gene is named only where the DNA matches it firmly. Clone size appears in some rows only: once, few, many, or a class for an expanded clone.

TRBD1	TRBV6-6	-	TRBJ2-5	TGTGCCAGCAGACGGGACAGTGCGGAGACCCAGTACTTC	CASRRDSAETQYF
-	TRBV5-1	-	TRBJ1-2	TGCGCCAGCAGTTTGAACGATAAAGAGCTATATGGCTACACCTTC	CASSLNDKELYGYTF
-	TRBV27	-	TRBJ2-3	TGTGCCAGCAGTCCTCACGGTGAACCAGATACGCAGTATTTT	CASSPHGEPDTQYF
-	TRBV4-3	-	TRBJ1-1	TGCGCCAGCAGCCTTACTATGGGGCGTGAAGCTTTCTTT	CASSLTMGREAFF
TRBD2	TRBV3-1/TRBV3-2	-	TRBJ2-3	TGTGCCAGCAGCCAAGATGGAGACGGGGGGAAGAGGGCAGATACGCAGTATTTT	CASSQDGDGGKRADTQYF
TRBD2	TRBV7-2	-	TRBJ2-3	TGTGCCAGCAGGAGAGCGGGAGGCACAGATACGCAGTATTTT	CASRRAGGTDTQYF
TRBD1	TRBV30	-	TRBJ2-7	TGTGCCTGGAGGTCCGGGACAGGGCCTCCCCCCTACGAGCAGTACTTC	CAWRSGTGPPPYEQYF
TRBD1	TRBV27	-	TRBJ1-1	TGTGCCAGCAGTTTGTACCAGGGGGCAATGGCTGAAGCTTTCTTT	CASSLYQGAMAEAFF
TRBD2	TRBV11-3	-	TRBJ2-1	TGTGCCAGCAGCTTGGGACTAGCGGGGGGGTACAGCTCCTACAATGAGCAGTTCTTC	CASSLGLAGGYSSYNEQFF
-	TRBV4-3	-	TRBJ1-2	TGCGCCAGCAGCCAAGATCCCTACAGGGATGGCTACACCTTC	CASSQDPYRDGYTF
TRBD2	TRBV5-8	-	TRBJ2-1	TGTGCCAGCAGCTCGCGGACTAGCTTTTACAATGAGCAGTTCTTC	CASSSRTSFYNEQFF
TRBD2	TRBV9	-	TRBJ2-5	TGTGCCAGCAGCCCTAGCGGGGGTGGCTGGGAGACCCAGTACTTC	CASSPSGGGWETQYF
-	TRBV5-1	-	TRBJ2-1	TGCGCCAGCAGCTTGGACCCTAGTGACTCCTACAATGAGCAGTTCTTC	CASSLDPSDSYNEQFF
-	TRBV20-1	-	TRBJ1-4	TGCAGTGCTAGTGTGAGGGTAATCCCCGATGCTATGGAAAAACTGTTTTTT	CSASVRVIPDAMEKLFF
-	TRBV7-2	-	TRBJ1-3	TGTGCCAGCAGCTTAAGTCGGGGGTACGGAAACACCATATATTTT	CASSLSRGYGNTIYF
TRBD1	TRBV5-1	once	TRBJ2-7	TGCGCCAGCAGCTTGCCTCCCTCGGACAGGGGCGACGAGCAGTACTTC	CASSLPPSDRGDEQYF
-	TRBV5-1	-	TRBJ1-1	TGCGCCAGCAGCTTAGCAGGGGCCAACACTGAAGCTTTCTTT	CASSLAGANTEAFF
TRBD1	TRBV2	few	TRBJ2-5	TGTGCCAGCAGCCGGGACAGGGGGCGTGTGGAGACCCAGTACTTC	CASSRDRGRVETQYF
TRBD1	TRBV19	once	TRBJ2-1	TGTGCCAGTAGTCCCACAGGGGTCTCCTACAATGAGCAGTTCTTC	CASSPTGVSYNEQFF
-	TRBV27	-	TRBJ1-5	TGTGCCAGCAGTTTTGTGAGGGACTACAATCAGCCCCAGCATTTT	CASSFVRDYNQPQHF
TRBD2	TRBV29-1	-	TRBJ2-3	TGCAGCGTTGAACTTAAGCGGGAGGACTACACAGATACGCAGTATTTT	CSVELKREDYTDTQYF
TRBD1	TRBV7-9	-	TRBJ2-5	TGTGCCAGCAGCAAGGGACAGGGCGGAGAGACCCAGTACTTC	CASSKGQGGETQYF
-	TRBV28	once	TRBJ1-6	TGTGCCAGCAGTCTCAGCCAGGGTCCCCTCCACTTT	CASSLSQGPLHF
-	TRBV29-1	-	TRBJ1-5	TGCAGCGTTGCCGGGGGGTTAGGCAATCAGCCCCAGCATTTT	CSVAGGLGNQPQHF
TRBD2	TRBV13	-	TRBJ2-2	TGTGCCAGCAGCCCTGGACTAGCGGGAGCGCACACCGGGGAGCTGTTTTTT	CASSPGLAGAHTGELFF
-	TRBV12-5	-	TRBJ1-6	TGTGCTAGTGGTTCCCTAAACCATAATTCACCCCTCCACTTT	CASGSLNHNSPLHF
-	TRBV5-1	-	TRBJ2-7	TGCGCCAGCAGCGGGGGGGCAGCATCCTACGAGCAGTACTTC	CASSGGAASYEQYF